Presented here are 12 T cell receptor beta chains from one specimen sequenced in a study of T-cell memory formation after mild COVID-19. MiXCR was run by TCRdb on the 5' RACE reads, yielding one entry per CDR3 protein. The repertoire holds roughly 250,000 distinct CDR3 sequences, roughly 15% seen once, with approximately 3.5% in the top ten. The sample taken for sequencing was PBMCs or a T cell subset sorted from them (not recorded which). Receptor source: a man aged 18 to 35 who had mild COVID-19 (a few samples of this study predate the infection). Cell type and time point are not known.

The V gene is TRBV10-3, the J gene TRBJ1-2; 9 bases fit TRBD1. V lost 11 bases, J lost 6 bases, and 19 bases stayed unmatched. This CDR3 is 16 amino acids long. In germline, CDR1 is ENHRY, CDR2 SYGVKD. CDR3 sequence: CASTSPSLDRGNGYTF. CDR3 sequence (DNA): TGTGCCTCGACATCCCCCTCTCTGGACAGGGGAAATGGCTACACCTTC.

This chain links TRBV9 with TRBJ1-1, with D maybe TRBD1 (6 bases). CDR1 SGDLS and CDR2 YYNGEE come from the germline V gene. The CDR3 totals 15 residues. The germline V and J ends were trimmed by 2 bases and 3 bases, with 14 bases remaining between them. CDR3 amino acids: CASSVGGGHHTEAFF. In DNA form, the CDR3 reads TGTGCCAGCAGCGTGGGGGGGGGACACCACACTGAAGCTTTCTTT.

The chain uses TRBV20-1 and TRBJ1-1; D remains ambiguous. The CDR3 is made up of 11 amino acids. Per the germline V gene, CDR1 is DFQATT and CDR2 is SNEGSKA (reference sequence). V lost 4 bases to trimming and J lost 1 base, with 4 bases between them. The CDR3 here is CSATENTEAFF. The CDR3 DNA reads as TGCAGTGCTACAGAGAACACTGAAGCTTTCTTT.

This clonotype was counted only a few times. The genes are TRBV10-3 and TRBJ1-2, with a tentative D call TRBD1 (5 bases). Germline loops: CDR1 ENHRY, CDR2 SYGVKD. The V end was cut by 5 bases, the J end by 7 bases, with 8 bases between. The CDR3 is 11 residues long. CDR3 amino acids: CAISPGGGYTF. CDR3 DNA sequence: TGTGCCATCAGTCCCGGGGGTGGCTACACCTTC.

This sequence joins TRBV6-1 and TRBJ1-1, with D tentatively TRBD1 (6 bases). The V gene lost 7 bases and the J gene lost 5 bases, with 17 bases spanning the gap. The CDR3 extends over 14 amino acids. Germline V gives CDR1 MNHNS, CDR2 SASEGT. The CDR3 DNA reads as TGTGCCAGCATCTCTTTAGGGGGGGAGACTGAAGCTTTCTTT. Amino acids: CASISLGGETEAFF.

The genes are TRBV12-3 or TRBV12-4 and TRBJ2-7, with 8 bases matching TRBD1. The ends lost 5 bases at V and 2 bases at J; junction bases unmatched: 20. The CDR3 is 19 amino acids. The CDR3 spells CASSPPRTGLQLVTYEQYF. As DNA, the CDR3 is TGTGCCAGCAGTCCCCCCAGGACAGGGTTACAATTAGTAACCTACGAGCAGTACTTC.

This clonotype was seen only a few times. V is TRBV6-5 and J is TRBJ1-6, with D unresolved. The V end was cut by 8 bases, the J end by 6 bases, with 8 bases between. Germline assignment: CDR1 MNHEY and CDR2 SVGAGI. The CDR3 runs 12 residues. The CDR3 loop is CASLGSNSPLHF. Written as DNA, the CDR3 is TGTGCCAGCCTCGGATCTAATTCACCCCTCCACTTT.

This clonotype showed up just a few times. The chain is built from TRBV5-5 and TRBJ2-7, with D perhaps TRBD1 (5 bases). Trimming cost V 0 bases and J 0 bases, with 13 bases left between them. The CDR3 consists of 16 residues. Germline V gene data show CDR1 as SGHKS and CDR2 as YYEKEE (reference sequence). This chain's CDR3 is CASSLVGHILSYEQYF. The CDR3 region has the DNA TGTGCCAGCAGCTTGGTAGGACATATCCTCTCCTACGAGCAGTACTTC.

The CDR3 here is CASSHFSGARYNEQFF. The CDR3 DNA reads TGTGCCAGCAGCCACTTTAGTGGGGCGCGATACAATGAGCAGTTCTTC. The chain links TRBV3-1 to TRBJ2-1; D perhaps matches TRBD1 (5 bases). The CDR3 spans 16 residues. V gave up 3 bases and J gave up 4 bases, with 16 bases separating them. The germline V gene has CDR1 LGHDT and CDR2 YNNKEL (reference sequence).

The chain joins TRBV15 to TRBJ2-1; 11 bases line up with TRBD1. Per the germline V gene, CDR1 is LNHNV and CDR2 is YYDKDF (reference sequence). This CDR3 has 15 residues. With V trimmed by 0 bases and J by 9 bases, 4 bases remained unmatched. The CDR3 coding sequence is TGTGCCACCAGCAGAGATTGGACAGGGGGCAGTGAGCAGTTCTTC. It is translated as CATSRDWTGGSEQFF.

This clonotype was picked up a small number of times. This rearrangement joins TRBV30 to TRBJ2-7, with 10 positions matching TRBD1. The germline CDR1 and CDR2 sequences are GTSNPN and SVGIG (reference sequence). The CDR3 spans 14 residues. J gave up 2 bases and V 1 base, and 2 bases lay outside the gene matches. CDR3 nucleotide sequence: TGTGCCTGGAGTGGAGGGACAGGGGCCTACGAGCAGTACTTC. Translation: CAWSGGTGAYEQYF.

The table lists this clonotype with many counts. This sequence joins TRBV6-2 or TRBV6-3 and TRBJ1-2, with 8 bases aligning to TRBD1. J lost 4 bases, V lost 5 bases, and 15 bases had no gene match. Germline V CDR1 and CDR2: MNHEY, SVGEGT. CDR3 size: 17 residues. CDR3 in amino acids: CASSQSSTGDSSYGYTF. CDR3 nucleotide sequence: TGTGCCAGCAGTCAATCATCGACAGGGGATTCCAGCTATGGCTACACCTTC.